Below are 2 T cell receptor beta chains sequenced from a single sample in a study of shared clonotypes between healthy human individuals. This table comes from immunoSEQ multiplex PCR, and its TCRdb copy is limited to in-frame clones, with some not included. The repertoire includes a few million clones, 85% to 95% of them detected once, and 0.11% to 0.15% sits in the top ten. The sample was naive CD4+ T cells sorted from blood. Subset specified: CD45RA+ positively selected. Every receptor here comes from a man aged 18 to 30 in good health.

The rearrangement joins TRBV9 to TRBJ2-3; the D is unclear. There are 12 residues in the CDR3. V was cut by 4 bases and J by 5 bases, with 8 bases left in between. Germline V CDR1 and CDR2: SGDLS, YYNGEE. CDR3 region: CASSNLRDTQYF. In nucleotides, the CDR3 is TGTGCCAGCAGCAACTTAAGAGATACGCAGTATTTT.

The V call is TRBV7-8, the J call TRBJ1-4; D call uncertain. This CDR3 has 12 amino acids. The germline gives CDR1 SGHVS, CDR2 FQNEAQ. The V and J ends lost 5 bases and 7 bases respectively, with 8 bases between them. Here the CDR3 reads CASSPRAEKLFF. The CDR3 DNA sequence: TGTGCCAGCAGCCCCCGGGCTGAAAAACTGTTTTTT. The full variable domain, with the rest looked up from reference TRBV7-8 and TRBJ1-4, is GAGVSQSPRYKVAKRGQDVALRCDPISGHVSLFWYQQALGQGPEFLTYFQNEAQLDKSGLPSDRFFAERPEGSVSTLKIQRTQQEDSAVYLCASSPRAEKLFFGSGTQLSVL.